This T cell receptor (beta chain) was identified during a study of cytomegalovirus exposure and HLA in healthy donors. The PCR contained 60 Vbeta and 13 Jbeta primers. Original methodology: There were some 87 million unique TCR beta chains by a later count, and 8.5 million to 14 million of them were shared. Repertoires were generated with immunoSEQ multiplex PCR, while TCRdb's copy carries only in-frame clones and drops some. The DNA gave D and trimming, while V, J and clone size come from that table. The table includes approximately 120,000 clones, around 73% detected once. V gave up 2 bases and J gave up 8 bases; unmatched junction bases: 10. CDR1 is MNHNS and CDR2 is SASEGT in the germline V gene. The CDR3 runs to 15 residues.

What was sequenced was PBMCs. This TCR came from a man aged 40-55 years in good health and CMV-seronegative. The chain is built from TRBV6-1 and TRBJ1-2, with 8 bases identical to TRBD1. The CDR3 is CASSEIGQGVGGYTF. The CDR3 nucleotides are TGTGCCAGCAGTGAAATCGGACAGGGTGTCGGGGGCTACACCTTC.